This TCR beta chain comes out of a study of blood T cell repertoires in COVID-19. Study context: Samples representing acute and convalescent COVID-19 were sourced from the United States, Italy and Spain. PBMCs, B-cell-depleted T cells, or T cells were the source of the cDNA or gDNA that made up the material.

Original processing notes: Amplification of reference gene primers provided the estimated nucleated cell counts. Method: immunoSEQ multiplex PCR; TCRdb's copy keeps in-frame clones and lacks some. V, J and clone size are taken as reported in that table, and D and trimming were inferred from the DNA itself. The profile covers roughly 240,000 clones, with roughly 87% appearing a single time and just over 2.5% taken by the ten largest. Germline assignment: CDR1 MGHDK and CDR2 SYGVNS. Unmatched junction bases numbered 5, after V lost 8 bases and J lost 5 bases. CDR3 length equals 13 residues. Cohort assignment relied on participant-reported clinical history.

The V call is TRBV25-1, the J call TRBJ2-5; 10 nucleotides match TRBD2. The specimen sequenced was PBMCs or T cells enriched from blood (not recorded which). This sequence originates from a woman under 40 with acute COVID-19. This chain's CDR3 is CASCERGGETQYF. The CDR3 DNA sequence: TGTGCCAGCTGCGAGCGGGGGGGGGAGACCCAGTACTTC.